Each of the 8 T cell receptor beta chains below was sequenced from the same sample in a study of blood T cell repertoires in COVID-19. Clones were read by immunoSEQ multiplex PCR, and TCRdb kept only the in-frame ones, dropping some. This sample carries 200,000 to 300,000 clones, more than 80% of them seen once, and the ten largest clones take 6.5% to 8.5%. The sequenced material came from peripheral blood. The receptors here all came from a woman of 80 years or more with COVID-19, enrolled during active disease.

The chain links TRBV13 to TRBJ2-2; D not resolved. V lost 4 bases and J 6 bases, leaving 6 bases between the germline ends. The germline V gene has CDR1 PRHDT and CDR2 FYEKMQ (reference sequence). The CDR3 sequence is 12 residues long. The CDR3 coding sequence is TGTGCCAGCAGCTCGGTCCCCGGGGAGCTGTTTTTT. This sequence encodes CASSSVPGELFF.

The chain carries TRBV2 and TRBJ2-7; 8 bases align to TRBD2. After removal of 7 bases from V and 7 bases from J, the junction contained 12 bases not matched to a gene. The CDR3 length is 14 residues. Germline V gene sequence: CDR1 SNHLY, CDR2 FYNNEI. CDR3 sequence reads: CASTREGEWGEQYF. The DNA for the CDR3 is TGTGCCAGCACCCGGGAGGGGGAATGGGGGGAGCAGTACTTC.

The J gene is TRBJ2-1, the V gene TRBV5-1; 12 nucleotides match TRBD2. Germline CDR1 and CDR2: SGHRS and YFSETQ. V shed 4 bases and J 9 bases; nucleotides not matched to a gene: 11. This CDR3 region has 16 residues. The DNA for the CDR3 is TGCGCCAGCAGCCCTCCTCCCCCACTAGCGGGGGGTGAGCAGTTCTTC. Its translation: CASSPPPPLAGGEQFF.

In DNA form, the CDR3 reads TGCAGCGTGGGTCGAGGAACCGGGACTAGCGGGAGGTCCCCCTACGAGCAGTACTTC. Translation gives CSVGRGTGTSGRSPYEQYF. V gene TRBV29-1 combines with J gene TRBJ2-7, with TRBD2 identical over 15 bases. The CDR3 sequence is 19 residues long. V lost 6 bases, J lost 2 bases, and 17 bases stayed unmatched. Germline assignment: CDR1 SQVTM and CDR2 ANQGSEA.

This clone was observed once. The chain carries TRBV11-3 and TRBJ2-1, with unresolved D. Trimming removed 6 bases from V and 0 bases from J, with 12 bases in between. The CDR3 totals 15 residues. Germline CDR1 is SGHNT and CDR2 is YENEEA. Here the CDR3 reads CASSTDGPSYNEQFF. CDR3 in DNA: TGTGCCAGCAGTACCGATGGGCCCTCCTACAATGAGCAGTTCTTC.

This chain links TRBV7-3 with TRBJ2-1; D may be TRBD1 (6 bases). Looked up from germline, CDR1 is SGHTA and CDR2 is FQGTGA. This CDR3 is 16 amino acids long. The V end was cut by 5 bases, the J end by 6 bases, with 20 bases between. Here the CDR3 reads CASSPRTVGSANEQFF. CDR3 bases: TGTGCCAGCAGCCCCAGGACAGTTGGTTCGGCCAATGAGCAGTTCTTC. Looking up the rest from reference TRBV7-3 and TRBJ2-1 gives the full variable domain: GAGVSQTPSNKVTEKGKYVELRCDPISGHTALYWYRQSLGQGPEFLIYFQGTGAADDSGLPNDRFFAVRPEGSVSTLKIQRTERGDSAVYLCASSPRTVGSANEQFFGPGTRLTVL.

This chain joins TRBV5-3 and TRBJ2-7; 10 bases map to TRBD1. TRBV5-3 is recorded as an ORF, its role being uncertain. This CDR3 contains 13 residues. The V gene end was trimmed by 5 bases and the J gene end by 5 bases; junction bases not matched to a gene: 4. DNA for the CDR3: TGTGCCAGAAGGCCCGGACAGGGGGACGAGCAGTACTTC. Amino acids: CARRPGQGDEQYF.

The CDR3 region is CASRGETEAFF. The CDR3, as DNA: TGTGCCAGCAGGGGAGAGACTGAAGCTTTCTTT. The rearrangement uses TRBV2 and TRBJ1-1, with D unresolved. This CDR3 comprises 11 residues. The V end lost 6 bases, the J end lost 5 bases, and 7 bases lay between the germline ends. CDR1 SNHLY and CDR2 FYNNEI come from the germline V gene.